This TCR beta chain appears in the sequencing data of a study of cytomegalovirus exposure and HLA in healthy donors. Study conclusions and caveats: Some highly shared sequence variants likely arose as a pipeline artifact.

Primers included in the PCR were 60 Vbeta and 13 Jbeta primers. The assay was immunoSEQ multiplex PCR, and TCRdb's table has in-frame clones only and misses some. The top ten clones hold 7.3% of a sample with tens of thousands of clones, around three quarters of them seen once. Germline assignment: CDR1 ENHRY and CDR2 SYGVKD. Trimming left V 7 bases short and J 4 bases short, with 16 bases between. The CDR3 covers 14 residues. On this clone: Its antigen is undetermined.

This chain connects TRBV10-3 to TRBJ1-1; D gene ambiguous. Sequencing input: PBMCs. The TCR comes from a man between 25 and 39 years old in good health and CMV-seronegative. CDR3 coding DNA: TGTGCCATCACCGAGGGTGGGTCCTTCACTGAAGCTTTCTTT. As protein: CAITEGGSFTEAFF.